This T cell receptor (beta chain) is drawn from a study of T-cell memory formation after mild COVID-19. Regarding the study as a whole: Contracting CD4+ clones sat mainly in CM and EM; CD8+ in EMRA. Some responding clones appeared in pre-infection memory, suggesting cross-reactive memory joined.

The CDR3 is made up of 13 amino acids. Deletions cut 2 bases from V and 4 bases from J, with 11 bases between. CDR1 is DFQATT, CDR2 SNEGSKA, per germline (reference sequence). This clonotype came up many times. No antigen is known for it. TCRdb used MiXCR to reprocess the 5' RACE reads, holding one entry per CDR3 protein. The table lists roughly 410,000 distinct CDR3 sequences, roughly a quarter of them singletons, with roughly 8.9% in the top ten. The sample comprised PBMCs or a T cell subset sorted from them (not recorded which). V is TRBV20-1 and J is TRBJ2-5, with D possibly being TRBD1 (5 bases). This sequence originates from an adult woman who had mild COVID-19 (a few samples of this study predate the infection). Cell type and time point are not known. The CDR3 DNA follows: TGCAGTGCTAGATCGAGGCAGGGAGAGACCCAGTACTTC. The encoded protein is CSARSRQGETQYF.